These 12 T cell receptor beta chains originate from one sample sequenced in a study of blood T cell repertoires in COVID-19. TCRdb's copy holds only in-frame clones and misses some; the assay was immunoSEQ multiplex PCR. This table has about 170,000 clones, roughly 87% appearing once. Sequenced input: peripheral blood. These receptors all come from a woman between 45 and 60 years old with acute or convalescent COVID-19.

The rearrangement joins TRBV6-5 to TRBJ1-5; 8 bases fit TRBD1. V shed 5 bases and J 7 bases; nucleotides not matched to a gene: 7. The CDR3 totals 14 residues. The germline gives CDR1 MNHEY, CDR2 SVGAGI. CDR3 coding DNA: TGTGCCAGCAGTCCGGACAGGGATCGCCAGCCCCAGCATTTT. It translates to CASSPDRDRQPQHF.

The chain couples TRBV30 to TRBJ1-4; 8 bases match TRBD1. The germline CDR1 and CDR2 sequences are GTSNPN and SVGIG (reference sequence). The J segment lost 7 bases and the V segment lost 4 bases, leaving 8 bases of the junction unmatched. The CDR3 spans 14 residues. Here the CDR3 reads CAWKTQGAAEKLFF. CDR3 nucleotide sequence: TGTGCCTGGAAAACCCAGGGGGCCGCTGAAAAACTGTTTTTT.

The chain uses TRBV3-1 (or the pseudogene TRBV3-2) and TRBJ1-2, with TRBD1 as a possible D gene (6 bases). CDR1 is LGHDT and CDR2 is YNNKEL in the germline V gene (reference sequence). The ends were cut back, 3 bases at V and 8 bases at J, with 16 bases in the middle. The CDR3 extends over 14 amino acids. The CDR3 is CASSQSGARGGYTF. DNA of the CDR3: TGTGCCAGCAGCCAGTCAGGGGCTCGGGGAGGCTACACCTTC.

The chain has TRBV6-5 and TRBJ1-1; D not resolved. This CDR3 has 13 amino acids. In germline, CDR1 is MNHEY, CDR2 SVGAGI. Trimming took off 2 bases at V and 6 bases at J, with 10 bases between the two ends. The CDR3 loop reads CASSYGPVPEAFF. The CDR3 nucleotides are TGTGCCAGCAGTTACGGGCCAGTCCCTGAAGCTTTCTTT.

The chain couples TRBV5-1 to TRBJ2-1, with D perhaps matching TRBD2 (5 bases). The CDR3 covers 16 residues. The V gene lost 0 bases and the J gene lost 0 bases, with 10 bases spanning the gap. CDR1 is SGHRS, CDR2 YFSETQ, per germline. In DNA form, the CDR3 reads TGCGCCAGCAGCTTGGGCGGAGCGGCCTCCTACAATGAGCAGTTCTTC. It is translated as CASSLGGAASYNEQFF.

DNA for the CDR3: TGTGCCAGCAGCTTAGTTGCAGGGCCCTACGAGCAGTACTTC. Its translation: CASSLVAGPYEQYF. The chain carries TRBV7-2 and TRBJ2-7; tentative D call: TRBD1 (5 bases). From germline, CDR1 is SGHTA and CDR2 FQGNSA. Trimming cost V 1 base and J 2 bases, with 9 bases left between them. The CDR3 has 14 amino acids.

The gene calls are TRBV19 and TRBJ1-2, with TRBD1 matching 9 bases. With V trimmed by 0 bases and J by 4 bases, 3 bases remained unmatched. This CDR3 is 15 amino acids long. In germline, CDR1 is LNHDA, CDR2 SQIVND (reference sequence). The CDR3 DNA reads TGTGCCAGTAGTATAGATCAACAGGGGGCCTATGGCTACACCTTC. It specifies CASSIDQQGAYGYTF.

The V and J genes are TRBV7-2 and TRBJ2-7; a weak D match, TRBD1 (6 bases). Germline V gene sequence: CDR1 SGHTA, CDR2 FQGNSA. Trimming stripped 2 bases from V and 0 bases from J, with 20 bases between. The CDR3 length is 18 residues. CDR3 loop: CASSLRGTWDPSSYEQYF. DNA of the CDR3: TGTGCCAGCAGCTTAAGGGGGACGTGGGATCCTAGCTCCTACGAGCAGTACTTC.

This chain uses TRBV7-2 with TRBJ1-1; TRBD1 agrees at 8 bases. Looked up from germline, CDR1 is SGHTA and CDR2 is FQGNSA. J was trimmed by 4 bases and V by 5 bases; bases with no gene match: 6. The CDR3 spans 14 residues. CDR3 residues: CASSRGQGPTEAFF. The CDR3 nucleotides are TGTGCCAGCAGCAGAGGACAGGGACCCACTGAAGCTTTCTTT.

The rearrangement links TRBV9 to TRBJ2-5; D is possibly TRBD1 (5 bases). Trimming shortened V by 4 bases and J by 3 bases, and 16 bases separated the two germline ends. The CDR3 is 15 amino acids. Germline V gives CDR1 SGDLS, CDR2 YYNGEE. In DNA, the CDR3 is TGTGCCAGCAGCAGTTCAGGGCGCCCTAAAGAGACCCAGTACTTC. Protein product: CASSSSGRPKETQYF.

V gene TRBV2 combines with J gene TRBJ2-1, with D possibly being TRBD2 (6 bases). Germline loops: CDR1 SNHLY, CDR2 FYNNEI. V was cut by 3 bases and J by 2 bases, with 17 bases left in between. This CDR3 region has 17 residues. DNA of the CDR3: TGTGCCAGCAGTGATTCCTGGGGGGTTCGCACCTACAATGAGCAGTTCTTC. This sequence encodes CASSDSWGVRTYNEQFF. Drawing the rest from reference TRBV2 and TRBJ2-1, the complete variable domain is EPEVTQTPSHQVTQMGQEVILRCVPISNHLYFYWYRQILGQKVEFLVSFYNNEISEKSEIFDDQFSVERPDGSNFTLKIRSTKLEDSAMYFCASSDSWGVRTYNEQFFGPGTRLTVL.

The chain carries TRBV4-2 and TRBJ1-2, with 9 nucleotides matching TRBD1. This CDR3 has 15 residues. Germline loops: CDR1 LGHNA, CDR2 YNFKEQ. V shed 2 bases, J shed 2 bases, and the junction held 3 bases outside the gene matches. DNA for the CDR3: TGTGCCAGCAGCCAACGGGACAGGGCCAACTATGGCTACACCTTC. Translating it yields CASSQRDRANYGYTF.